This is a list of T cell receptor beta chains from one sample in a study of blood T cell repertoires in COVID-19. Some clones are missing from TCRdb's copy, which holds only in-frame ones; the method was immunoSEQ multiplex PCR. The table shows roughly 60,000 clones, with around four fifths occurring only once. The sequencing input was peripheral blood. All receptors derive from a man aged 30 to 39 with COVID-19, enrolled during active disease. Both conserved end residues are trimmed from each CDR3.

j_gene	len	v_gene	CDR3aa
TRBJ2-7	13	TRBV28	ASSPAGTGDREQY
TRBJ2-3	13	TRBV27	ASAGGVVGTDTQY
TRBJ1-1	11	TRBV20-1	SASQVSNTEAF
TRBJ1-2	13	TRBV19	ASSIGSGASYGYT
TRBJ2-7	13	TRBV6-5	ASSYSTGGGNEQY
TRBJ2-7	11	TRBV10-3	AISSGGGNEQY
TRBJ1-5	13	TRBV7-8	ASSPDRGNNQPQH
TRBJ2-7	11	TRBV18	ASSPPSGYEQY
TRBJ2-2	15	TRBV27	ASTLYSGRTNTGELF
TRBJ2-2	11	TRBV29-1	SVVPANTGELF
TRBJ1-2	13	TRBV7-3	ASSPSTGPRGGYT
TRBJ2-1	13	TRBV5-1	ASSSGLAGYNEQF
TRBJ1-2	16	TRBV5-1	ASSPETVFGTGWNGYT
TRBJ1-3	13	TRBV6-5	ASSRSGYSGNTIY
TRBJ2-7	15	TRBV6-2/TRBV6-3	ASSSPSGSGLYGEQY
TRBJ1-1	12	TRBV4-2	ASSQPQVNTEAF
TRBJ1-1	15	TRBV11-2	ASRPRQGLLLNTEAF
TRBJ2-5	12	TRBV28	ASRDRGALQTQY
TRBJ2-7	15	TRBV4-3	ASSQNTGTSGIYEQY
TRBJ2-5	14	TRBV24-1	ATSDYLTGDRETQY
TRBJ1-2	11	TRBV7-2	ASSTWRNYGYT
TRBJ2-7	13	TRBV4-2	ASSQDPHFSYEQY
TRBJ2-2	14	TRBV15	ATSPADGGRTGELF
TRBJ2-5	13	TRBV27	ASSPWSGWQETQY
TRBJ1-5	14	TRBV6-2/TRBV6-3	ASSEAGLVGNQPQH
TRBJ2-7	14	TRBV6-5	ASSYRFRDRSYEQY
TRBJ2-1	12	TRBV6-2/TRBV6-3	ASSYSGSYNEQF
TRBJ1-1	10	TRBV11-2	ASSLSGTEAF
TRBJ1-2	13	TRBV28	ASSLGIGARYGYT